This TCR beta chain was sequenced for a study of shared clonotypes between healthy human individuals. Naive CD8 cells were CD45RO-negative, positively selected for CCR7, excluding terminally differentiated effector memory CD45RA+ cells. Data came from immunoSEQ multiplex PCR; TCRdb stores just in-frame clones and leaves some out. The table shows under 1 million clones, with about 96% occurring only once. CDR3 size: 15 residues. Germline CDR1 LNHNV, CDR2 YYDKDF (reference sequence). Trimming removed 8 bases from V and 5 bases from J; junction bases left unmatched: 12. This chain connects TRBV15 to TRBJ2-3; 8 bases are a match to TRBD2. This TCR was sampled from a man younger than 45 in good health. The sample taken for sequencing was naive CD8+ T cells sorted from blood. The CDR3 spells CATGGAGERLDTQYF. For the CDR3, the DNA is TGTGCCACCGGGGGAGCGGGAGAGAGATTAGATACGCAGTATTTT.